This TCR beta chain was recovered during a study of cytomegalovirus exposure and HLA in healthy donors. Losses at the gene ends were 6 bases for V and 4 bases for J; bases not matched to a gene: 2. The CDR3 runs 15 residues. The germline V gene encodes CDR1 SGHTA and CDR2 FQGNSA. Both 60 Vbeta primers and 13 Jbeta primers went into the PCR. Method: immunoSEQ multiplex PCR; TCRdb's copy keeps in-frame clones and lacks some. The profile shows around 150,000 clones, 65% to 70% of them singletons. The sequence came from a man aged 25 to 40 in good health and CMV-seropositive. Input material: PBMCs. The gene calls are TRBV7-2 and TRBJ2-1; 14 nucleotides line up with TRBD2. The CDR3 nucleotides are TGTGCCAGCAGGGGACTAGCGGGAGTGTACAATGAGCAGTTCTTC. It codes for CASRGLAGVYNEQFF.